This TCR beta chain stems from a study of blood T cells in healthy people across ages. The study, taken as a whole, reports: Long-lived donors had more naive CD4+ cells and higher diversity than aged donors.

Together with a sample-barcoded 5' primer, a J-beta primer mix was included in a second PCR lasting about 7 to 11 cycles. Individual samples furnished no less than 3 million CDR3-containing paired-end reads apiece. Via MiXCR, TCRdb re-called the 5' RACE reads, giving one row per CDR3 protein. The table has approximately 1.5 million distinct CDR3 sequences, approximately 42% seen once. Between the trimmed V and J ends, which lost 3 bases and 3 bases, there was a span of 11 bases. Germline V gene sequence: CDR1 DFQATT, CDR2 SNEGSKA (reference sequence). This CDR3 spans 13 amino acids. A word on this clonotype: Antigen: not known.

The authors isolated at least 7 million PBMCs per sample. This TCR derives from a woman under 30 in good health. Sequenced input: blood. The V call is TRBV20-1, the J call TRBJ2-5, with unresolved D. For the CDR3, the DNA is TGCAGTGCTAGTGCCAGAGTGAAAGAGACCCAGTACTTC. Its translation is CSASARVKETQYF.